Listed below are T cell receptor beta chains from one sample, sequenced in a study of T cells in Graves' hyperthyroidism and ophthalmopathy. TCRdb itself ran the multiplex PCR reads through MiXCR, one entry per CDR3 protein. The sample has 550,000 to 650,000 distinct CDR3 sequences; around 15% are singletons. Sequenced sample: blood. The origin of the receptors is a woman between 35 and 50 years old with Graves' hyperthyroidism. The CDR3 runs from the conserved cysteine through the conserved F or W. Fields, in order: clone size, J gene, D gene, V gene, CDR3 protein, CDR3 DNA. The D gene is left open where the match is weak. A clone size is listed for some rows: how often the clone was seen (once, few, many), or a class if it is expanded.

clone_size: many; j_call: TRBJ2-3; d_call: TRBD2; v_call: TRBV20-1; cdr3_aa: CSADGLAGERTDTQYF; cdr3_nt: TGCAGTGCGGACGGACTAGCGGGAGAACGCACAGATACGCAGTATTTT
clone_size: few; j_call: TRBJ1-2; d_call: NA; v_call: TRBV6-5; cdr3_aa: CASSYLAGRYGYTF; cdr3_nt: TGTGCCAGCAGTTACTTGGCCGGCCGCTATGGCTACACCTTC
clone_size: NA; j_call: TRBJ1-2; d_call: TRBD1; v_call: TRBV12-3/TRBV12-4; cdr3_aa: CASSLIGTGRLYGYTF; cdr3_nt: TGTGCCAGCAGTTTAATTGGGACAGGGCGGCTCTATGGCTACACCTTC
clone_size: NA; j_call: TRBJ1-2; d_call: NA; v_call: TRBV30; cdr3_aa: CAWSPLGENYGYTF; cdr3_nt: TGTGCCTGGTCCCCCTTGGGGGAGAACTATGGCTACACCTTC
clone_size: many; j_call: TRBJ2-5; d_call: NA; v_call: TRBV28; cdr3_aa: CASSGPAETQYF; cdr3_nt: TGTGCCAGCAGTGGGCCGGCTGAGACCCAGTACTTC
clone_size: NA; j_call: TRBJ1-2; d_call: TRBD1; v_call: TRBV7-9; cdr3_aa: CASSTRDSNYGYTF; cdr3_nt: TGTGCCAGCAGCACCCGGGACAGCAACTATGGCTACACCTTC
clone_size: few; j_call: TRBJ1-5; d_call: NA; v_call: TRBV7-8; cdr3_aa: CASSLSPTQPQHF; cdr3_nt: TGTGCCAGCAGCTTAAGCCCCACTCAGCCCCAGCATTTT
clone_size: many; j_call: TRBJ2-7; d_call: NA; v_call: TRBV12-3/TRBV12-4; cdr3_aa: CASSRTGTNYEQYF; cdr3_nt: TGTGCCAGCAGTCGAACCGGGACGAACTACGAGCAGTACTTC
clone_size: NA; j_call: TRBJ1-3; d_call: NA; v_call: TRBV28; cdr3_aa: CASSSGGGGGNTIYF; cdr3_nt: TGTGCCAGCAGTTCGGGCGGGGGCGGTGGAAACACCATATATTTT
clone_size: NA; j_call: TRBJ2-5; d_call: TRBD2; v_call: TRBV3-1; cdr3_aa: CASSQLVGGRIETQYF; cdr3_nt: TGTGCCAGCAGCCAATTAGTTGGCGGGAGGATTGAGACCCAGTACTTC
clone_size: many; j_call: TRBJ2-2; d_call: TRBD1; v_call: TRBV28; cdr3_aa: CASSSQPTTGIGELFF; cdr3_nt: TGTGCCAGCAGTTCCCAACCGACGACAGGGATCGGGGAGCTGTTTTTT
clone_size: few; j_call: TRBJ1-3; d_call: NA; v_call: TRBV5-6; cdr3_aa: CASSLYGYGNTIYF; cdr3_nt: TGTGCCAGCAGCTTGTACGGTTATGGAAACACCATATATTTT
clone_size: few; j_call: TRBJ2-7; d_call: TRBD1; v_call: TRBV24-1; cdr3_aa: CATSESGTGMNEQYF; cdr3_nt: TGTGCCACCAGTGAGTCCGGGACAGGGATGAACGAGCAGTACTTC
clone_size: many; j_call: TRBJ2-7; d_call: NA; v_call: TRBV28; cdr3_aa: CASTNPPLGSYEQYF; cdr3_nt: TGTGCCAGCACAAACCCCCCGCTGGGCTCCTACGAGCAGTACTTC
clone_size: many; j_call: TRBJ2-7; d_call: NA; v_call: TRBV5-1; cdr3_aa: CASSLAQGATYEQYF; cdr3_nt: TGCGCCAGCAGCTTGGCGCAGGGAGCTACCTACGAGCAGTACTTC
clone_size: NA; j_call: TRBJ1-1; d_call: TRBD1; v_call: TRBV4-1; cdr3_aa: CASSPYTDRTNTEAFF; cdr3_nt: TGCGCCAGCAGCCCTTATACGGACAGGACGAACACTGAAGCTTTCTTT
clone_size: NA; j_call: TRBJ1-2; d_call: NA; v_call: TRBV5-8; cdr3_aa: CASNRFGGDYGYTF; cdr3_nt: TGTGCCAGCAACCGGTTTGGGGGAGACTATGGCTACACCTTC
clone_size: many; j_call: TRBJ1-1; d_call: NA; v_call: TRBV20-1; cdr3_aa: CSARERKNSVNTEAFF; cdr3_nt: TGCAGTGCTAGAGAAAGGAAGAATAGTGTTAACACTGAAGCTTTCTTT
clone_size: NA; j_call: TRBJ2-1; d_call: TRBD2; v_call: TRBV5-4; cdr3_aa: CASSLGRELGSYNEQFF; cdr3_nt: TGTGCCAGCAGCTTGGGGCGGGAGCTTGGTTCCTACAATGAGCAGTTCTTC
clone_size: NA; j_call: TRBJ2-1; d_call: TRBD2; v_call: TRBV5-1; cdr3_aa: CASRPLAGGGQFF; cdr3_nt: TGCGCCAGCAGACCACTAGCGGGAGGGGGGCAGTTCTTC
clone_size: few; j_call: TRBJ1-2; d_call: TRBD1; v_call: TRBV20-1; cdr3_aa: CSARAPGRTGGNYGYTF; cdr3_nt: TGCAGTGCTAGAGCCCCGGGAAGGACAGGGGGAAACTATGGCTACACCTTC
clone_size: once; j_call: TRBJ2-5; d_call: NA; v_call: TRBV10-3; cdr3_aa: CAISEFIQETQYF; cdr3_nt: TGTGCCATCAGTGAGTTCATCCAAGAGACCCAGTACTTC
clone_size: NA; j_call: TRBJ1-1; d_call: TRBD1; v_call: TRBV4-1; cdr3_aa: CASSLNRGENTEAFF; cdr3_nt: TGCGCCAGCAGCCTGAACAGGGGAGAGAACACTGAAGCTTTCTTT
clone_size: NA; j_call: TRBJ2-3; d_call: NA; v_call: TRBV12-3/TRBV12-4; cdr3_aa: CASSQKQVTDTQYF; cdr3_nt: TGTGCCAGCAGTCAGAAACAGGTCACAGATACGCAGTATTTT
clone_size: few; j_call: TRBJ2-5; d_call: TRBD2; v_call: TRBV12-3/TRBV12-4; cdr3_aa: CASRIGSGIVETQYF; cdr3_nt: TGTGCCAGCAGGATAGGTAGCGGGATTGTCGAGACCCAGTACTTC
clone_size: many; j_call: TRBJ2-7; d_call: TRBD2; v_call: TRBV28; cdr3_aa: CASRRGLAGETYEQYF; cdr3_nt: TGTGCCAGCAGACGAGGACTAGCGGGAGAAACCTACGAGCAGTACTTC
clone_size: many; j_call: TRBJ1-1; d_call: TRBD1; v_call: TRBV28; cdr3_aa: CASRSWTGNTEAFF; cdr3_nt: TGTGCCAGCAGGTCATGGACAGGGAACACTGAAGCTTTCTTT
clone_size: few; j_call: TRBJ2-2; d_call: NA; v_call: TRBV20-1; cdr3_aa: CSADRGGSTGELFF; cdr3_nt: TGCAGTGCGGATAGGGGAGGAAGCACCGGGGAGCTGTTTTTT
clone_size: many; j_call: TRBJ2-1; d_call: NA; v_call: TRBV2; cdr3_aa: CASSEAIPAFYEQFF; cdr3_nt: TGTGCCAGCAGTGAAGCGATCCCAGCATTCTATGAGCAGTTCTTC
clone_size: many; j_call: TRBJ2-7; d_call: NA; v_call: TRBV28; cdr3_aa: CASSYSPPKSYEQYF; cdr3_nt: TGTGCCAGCAGTTATTCCCCGCCGAAGTCCTACGAGCAGTACTTC
clone_size: many; j_call: TRBJ2-1; d_call: TRBD2; v_call: TRBV12-3/TRBV12-4; cdr3_aa: CASSFWLADNEQFF; cdr3_nt: TGTGCCAGCAGTTTCTGGCTAGCGGACAATGAGCAGTTCTTC
clone_size: NA; j_call: TRBJ2-7; d_call: TRBD2; v_call: TRBV5-1; cdr3_aa: CASSPRGSKGEQYF; cdr3_nt: TGCGCCAGCAGCCCTCGCGGGAGTAAAGGCGAGCAGTACTTC